This entry lists 4 T cell receptor beta chains sequenced from one sample in a study of a mutant IDH1 vaccine in newly diagnosed glioma. Generated by immunoSEQ multiplex PCR, the TCRdb table keeps only in-frame clones and is missing some. The data contain about 81,000 clones, 85% of them singletons. Stated time point: week 23, last vaccination. Mutant IDH1 20-mer peptide, at 300 ug, made up each vaccine dose, with topical imiquimod. The antigens of these receptors remain unknown. The sequencing used PBMCs, collected from a glioma patient whose treatment included an IDH1 peptide vaccine. The receptors were gathered from a man under 40 with glioma. Some clones in this sample may be carry-over from other donors' samples.

The V call is TRBV7-2, the J call TRBJ1-2, with a weak D call TRBD1 (6 bases). CDR1 and CDR2 from the germline V gene are SGHTA and FQGNSA. The CDR3 is 13 residues long. The V end was cut by 0 bases, the J end by 4 bases, with 6 bases between. The CDR3 sequence is CASSLADSYGYTF. In DNA form, the CDR3 reads TGTGCCAGCAGCTTAGCGGACAGCTATGGCTACACCTTC. Variable domain in full (rest from reference TRBV7-2 and TRBJ1-2): GAGVSQSPSNKVTEKGKDVELRCDPISGHTALYWYRQSLGQGLEFLIYFQGNSAPDKSGLPSDRFSAERTGGSVSTLTIQRTQQEDSAVYLCASSLADSYGYTFGSGTRLTVV.

This clone came up a few times. The chain has TRBV27 and TRBJ2-7, with 8 positions matching TRBD2. The germline V gene encodes CDR1 MNHEY and CDR2 SMNVEV (reference sequence). Trimming cost V 3 bases and J 7 bases; bases outside gene matches: 2. The CDR3 contains 12 residues. The CDR3, as DNA: TGTGCCAGCAGTTTTGGCGGGAGGGAGCAGTACTTC. Its protein is CASSFGGREQYF.

The chain recombines TRBV7-9 with TRBJ2-4; no reliable D call. The CDR3 contains 16 residues. Germline values: CDR1 SEHNR, CDR2 FQNEAQ (reference sequence). Between the trimmed V and J ends, which lost 3 bases and 0 bases, there was a span of 12 bases. In DNA form, the CDR3 reads TGTGCCAGCAGCTTTGACGAGATGGGAGCCAAAAACATTCAGTACTTC. It encodes CASSFDEMGAKNIQYF.

This clone was counted a few times. The chain employs TRBV7-6 and TRBJ2-3; D gene unclear. There are 14 residues in the CDR3. Per germline, CDR1 SGHVS and CDR2 FNYEAQ. The V and J ends lost 5 bases and 1 base respectively, with 10 bases between them. The CDR3 DNA is TGTGCCAGCAGCCCCCAAGGTCGCACAGATACGCAGTATTTT. The encoded protein is CASSPQGRTDTQYF. Full variable domain (remainder filled in from reference TRBV7-6 and TRBJ2-3): GAGVSQSPRYKVTKRGQDVALRCDPISGHVSLYWYRQALGQGPEFLTYFNYEAQQDKSGLPNDRFSAERPEGSISTLTIQRTEQRDSAMYRCASSPQGRTDTQYFGPGTRLTVL.